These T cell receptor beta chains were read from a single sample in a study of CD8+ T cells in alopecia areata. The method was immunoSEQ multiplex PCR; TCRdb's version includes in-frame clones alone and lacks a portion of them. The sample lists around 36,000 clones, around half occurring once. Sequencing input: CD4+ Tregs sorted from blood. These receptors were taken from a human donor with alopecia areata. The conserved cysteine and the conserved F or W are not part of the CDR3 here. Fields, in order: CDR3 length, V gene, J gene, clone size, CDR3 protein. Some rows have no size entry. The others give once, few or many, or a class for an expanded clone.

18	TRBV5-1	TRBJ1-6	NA	ASKRGTGTGGMSYNSPLH
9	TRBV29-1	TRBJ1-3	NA	SGGWGNTIY
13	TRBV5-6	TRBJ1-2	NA	ASSLVGQGAIGYT
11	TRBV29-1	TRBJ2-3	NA	SVGRQGWDTQY
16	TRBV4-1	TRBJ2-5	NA	ASSPVLAGARVQETQY
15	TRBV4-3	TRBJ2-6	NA	ASSQDRRGLGANVLT
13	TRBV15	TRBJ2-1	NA	ATSRVRNSYNEQF
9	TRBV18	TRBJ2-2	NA	ASSPTGELF
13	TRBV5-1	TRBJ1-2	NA	ASSPYSGRSYGYT
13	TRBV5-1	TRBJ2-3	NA	ASSLGGVSTDTQY
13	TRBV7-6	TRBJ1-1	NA	ASTPPRREWTEAF
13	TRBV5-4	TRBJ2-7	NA	ASSQSGVLSYEQY
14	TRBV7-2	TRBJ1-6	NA	ASSWGSGRPNSPLH
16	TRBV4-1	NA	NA	ASSPARRAAHLNYEQY
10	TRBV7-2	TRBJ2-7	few	ASSSMLGAGY
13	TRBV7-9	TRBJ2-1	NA	ASSLTQRSYNEQF
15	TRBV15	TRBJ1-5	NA	ATSRGSANPLDQPQH
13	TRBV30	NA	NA	AWSPRRGFSYEQY
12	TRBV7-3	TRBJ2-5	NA	ASSPGGRGETQY
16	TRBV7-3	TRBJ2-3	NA	ASSLTGTSGYRTDTQY
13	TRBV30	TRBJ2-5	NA	AWRAGRRGGETQY
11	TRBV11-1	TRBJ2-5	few	ASSTGTQETQY
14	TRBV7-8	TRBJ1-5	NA	ASSVRSRDSNQPQH
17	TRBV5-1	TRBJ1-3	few	ASSPPAGGRVGAGNTIY
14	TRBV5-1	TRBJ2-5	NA	ASSLVAGRDEETQY
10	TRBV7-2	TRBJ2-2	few	ASSEPPGELF
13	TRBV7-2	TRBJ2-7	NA	ASSWGQGGFDEQY
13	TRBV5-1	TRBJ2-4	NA	ASSLVAGDKNIQY
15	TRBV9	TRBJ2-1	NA	ASSERTSGVLYNEQF
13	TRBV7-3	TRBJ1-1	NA	ASSWTGGMGTEAF
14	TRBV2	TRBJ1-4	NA	ASSVTGGMANEKLF
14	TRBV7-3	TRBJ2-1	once	ASSPYELAGHNEQF
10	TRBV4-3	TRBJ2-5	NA	ASSRPGESQY
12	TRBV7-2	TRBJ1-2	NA	ASSATNGGYGYT
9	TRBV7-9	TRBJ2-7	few	ASKEYDEQY
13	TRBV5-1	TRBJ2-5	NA	ASSLSGPYQETQY
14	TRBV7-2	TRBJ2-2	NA	ASSTQLRDYSGELF
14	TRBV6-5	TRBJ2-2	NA	ASSSGTGSNTGELF
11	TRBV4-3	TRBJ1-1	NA	ASSQVLSGFGF
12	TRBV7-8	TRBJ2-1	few	ASSSAVQVGEQF
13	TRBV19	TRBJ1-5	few	ASSIWGTLNQPQH
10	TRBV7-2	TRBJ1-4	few	ASSDPNEKLF
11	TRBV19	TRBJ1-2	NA	ASRTPSNYGYT
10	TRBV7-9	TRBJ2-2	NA	ASSPRTGELF
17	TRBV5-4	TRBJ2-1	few	ASSLYRRMGTSANNEQF
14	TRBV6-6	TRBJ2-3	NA	ASRRQGRRGTDTQY
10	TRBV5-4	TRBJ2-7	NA	ASSPGAGEQY
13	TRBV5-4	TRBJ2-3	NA	ASSLIGGGTDTQY
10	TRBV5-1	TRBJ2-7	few	ASRGFSYEQY
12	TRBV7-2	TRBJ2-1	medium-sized	ASSLVGQGNEQF
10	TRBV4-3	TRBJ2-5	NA	ASSQTQETQY
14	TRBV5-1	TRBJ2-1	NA	ASSSSGTGYYNEQF
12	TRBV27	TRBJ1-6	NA	ASSFALYNSPLH
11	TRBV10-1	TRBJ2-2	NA	ASQGVNTGELF
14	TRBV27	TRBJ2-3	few	ASSFWAPTGVDTQY
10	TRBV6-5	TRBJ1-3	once	ASSPQGGTIY